Reported below is one TCR beta chain. The data were taken from a study of blood T cell repertoires in COVID-19. Overall study: Samples of COVID-19 (acute and convalescent) were obtained from the United States, Italy and Spain. In each case, the material was cDNA or gDNA derived from T cells, B-cell-depleted T cells, or PBMCs.

Per the study methods: How many nucleated cells were present was estimated from reference gene primer amplification. Clones were read by immunoSEQ multiplex PCR, and TCRdb kept only the in-frame ones, dropping some. That table gives V, J and clone size, and the DNA gave D and trimming. The sample has under 200,000 clones, 65% to 90% seen once; the top ten hold roughly 7.8%. With V trimmed by 9 bases and J by 6 bases, 11 bases remained unmatched. The CDR3 totals 14 residues. The germline V gene has CDR1 SGHRS and CDR2 YFSETQ. The chain carries TRBV5-1 and TRBJ2-1; 8 nucleotides match TRBD1. This sequence was found in a man in his 60s with acute or convalescent COVID-19. The sample taken for sequencing was peripheral blood. The CDR3 nucleotides read TGCGCCATCAGGGGGCAGGGGGAAGGCAATGAGCAGTTCTTC. It codes for CAIRGQGEGNEQFF. Full variable domain (rest looked up from reference TRBV5-1 and TRBJ2-1): KAGVTQTPRYLIKTRGQQVTLSCSPISGHRSVSWYQQTPGQGLQFLFEYFSETQRNKGNFPGRFSGRQFSNSRSEMNVSTLELGDSALYLCAIRGQGEGNEQFFGPGTRLTVL.